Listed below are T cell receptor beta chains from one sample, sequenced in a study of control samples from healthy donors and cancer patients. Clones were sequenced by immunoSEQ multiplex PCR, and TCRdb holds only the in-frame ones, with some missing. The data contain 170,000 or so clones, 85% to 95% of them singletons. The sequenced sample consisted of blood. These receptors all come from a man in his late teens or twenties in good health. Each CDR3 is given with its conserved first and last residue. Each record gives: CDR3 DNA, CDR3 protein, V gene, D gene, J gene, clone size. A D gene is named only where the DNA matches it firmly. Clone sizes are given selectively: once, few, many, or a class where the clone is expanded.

CDR3 DNA: TGCGCCAGCAGCCAAGATACAGGTGATGAGCAGTTCTTC
CDR3 protein: CASSQDTGDEQFF
V gene: TRBV4-1
D gene: -
J gene: TRBJ2-1
clone size: -

CDR3 DNA: TGTGCCAGCAGCCCGGGCGCGGGGGCTACAGATACGCAGTATTTT
CDR3 protein: CASSPGAGATDTQYF
V gene: TRBV5-6
D gene: -
J gene: TRBJ2-3
clone size: -

CDR3 DNA: TGTGCCAGTAGTATTAGGACAGATACGCAGTATTTT
CDR3 protein: CASSIRTDTQYF
V gene: TRBV19
D gene: -
J gene: TRBJ2-3
clone size: -

CDR3 DNA: TGTGCCATCAGTGAGTCGATGAGCCGACAGGGCTCCTACAATGAGCAGTTCTTC
CDR3 protein: CAISESMSRQGSYNEQFF
V gene: TRBV10-3
D gene: TRBD1
J gene: TRBJ2-1
clone size: -

CDR3 DNA: TGCGCCAGCAGTCAATTAGGCGGGACACCATACGAGCAGTACTTC
CDR3 protein: CASSQLGGTPYEQYF
V gene: TRBV23-1
D gene: -
J gene: TRBJ2-7
clone size: once

CDR3 DNA: TGTGCCAGCGAAAGAACCGCCTCGGGTCAGCCCCAGCATTTT
CDR3 protein: CASERTASGQPQHF
V gene: TRBV11-3
D gene: -
J gene: TRBJ1-5
clone size: -

CDR3 DNA: TGTGCCAGCAGCTTAGGTCAAGCGATCAATCAGCCCCAGCATTTT
CDR3 protein: CASSLGQAINQPQHF
V gene: TRBV7-8
D gene: -
J gene: TRBJ1-5
clone size: few

CDR3 DNA: TGTGCCAGCAGCTTAGGGACAGGGCGTCAGCCCCAGCATTTT
CDR3 protein: CASSLGTGRQPQHF
V gene: TRBV11-2
D gene: TRBD1
J gene: TRBJ1-5
clone size: -

CDR3 DNA: TGTGCCAGCAGCCGTCCGGGCCAAGGGAGGACTGAAGCTTTCTTT
CDR3 protein: CASSRPGQGRTEAFF
V gene: TRBV6-5
D gene: -
J gene: TRBJ1-1
clone size: -

CDR3 DNA: TGTGCCATCAGTGAGTCGGGGCGGGGCCCTTCCTACAATGAGCAGTTCTTC
CDR3 protein: CAISESGRGPSYNEQFF
V gene: TRBV10-3
D gene: -
J gene: TRBJ2-1
clone size: -

CDR3 DNA: TGTGCCAGCAGCTTGCCCGGGATTGTTCGGGAAACTGAAGCTTTCTTT
CDR3 protein: CASSLPGIVRETEAFF
V gene: TRBV7-2
D gene: -
J gene: TRBJ1-1
clone size: -

CDR3 DNA: TGTGCCAGCATGCCTTTGGGGAACACCGGGGAGCTGTTTTTT
CDR3 protein: CASMPLGNTGELFF
V gene: TRBV2
D gene: -
J gene: TRBJ2-2
clone size: -

CDR3 DNA: TGTGCCAGCAGCCTGTATACCCTCGCAGATACGCAGTATTTT
CDR3 protein: CASSLYTLADTQYF
V gene: TRBV14
D gene: -
J gene: TRBJ2-3
clone size: -

CDR3 DNA: TGCGCCAGCAGCTTGGGGGGAGGACGCACTGAAGCTTTCTTT
CDR3 protein: CASSLGGGRTEAFF
V gene: TRBV5-1
D gene: -
J gene: TRBJ1-1
clone size: -

CDR3 DNA: TGTGCCAGCTCACCCTTTCTACAGGGGGCCCACGAGCAGTACTTC
CDR3 protein: CASSPFLQGAHEQYF
V gene: TRBV18
D gene: TRBD1
J gene: TRBJ2-7
clone size: -

CDR3 DNA: TGTGCCAGTAGTATAGCCAATGAGCAGTTCTTC
CDR3 protein: CASSIANEQFF
V gene: TRBV19
D gene: -
J gene: TRBJ2-1
clone size: -

CDR3 DNA: TGTGCCAGTAAGGGCAGGGCCTCGAACACTGAAGCTTTCTTT
CDR3 protein: CASKGRASNTEAFF
V gene: TRBV19
D gene: -
J gene: TRBJ1-1
clone size: few

CDR3 DNA: TGTGCCAGCAGCCGGACCCAGAGCTCCTACGAGCAGTACTTC
CDR3 protein: CASSRTQSSYEQYF
V gene: TRBV5-4
D gene: -
J gene: TRBJ2-7
clone size: -

CDR3 DNA: TGTGCCAGCATAGGGAAGGGTGGGGAGACCCAGTACTTC
CDR3 protein: CASIGKGGETQYF
V gene: TRBV2
D gene: -
J gene: TRBJ2-5
clone size: -

CDR3 DNA: TGTGCCTGGAGTGTGGGGACAGTCGATCAGCCCCAGCATTTT
CDR3 protein: CAWSVGTVDQPQHF
V gene: TRBV30
D gene: TRBD1
J gene: TRBJ1-5
clone size: -

CDR3 DNA: TGCAGCGCCTCAGGGGGGCCCTACGAGCAGTACTTC
CDR3 protein: CSASGGPYEQYF
V gene: TRBV29-1
D gene: -
J gene: TRBJ2-7
clone size: -

CDR3 DNA: TGTGCCAGCAGCCCGCGGAGCTCCTACAATGAGCAGTTCTTC
CDR3 protein: CASSPRSSYNEQFF
V gene: TRBV11-3
D gene: -
J gene: TRBJ2-1
clone size: -

CDR3 DNA: TGCGCCAGCAGAGTAAACGGCCCCTATGGCTACACCTTC
CDR3 protein: CASRVNGPYGYTF
V gene: TRBV5-1
D gene: -
J gene: TRBJ1-2
clone size: -

CDR3 DNA: TGTGCCAGCTCACCCTCGGGCCCCCAATCACCCCTCCACTTT
CDR3 protein: CASSPSGPQSPLHF
V gene: TRBV18
D gene: -
J gene: TRBJ1-6
clone size: -

CDR3 DNA: TGTGCCAGCAGCTTAGCTACAGGGGGCTACGAGCAGTACTTC
CDR3 protein: CASSLATGGYEQYF
V gene: TRBV7-8
D gene: TRBD1
J gene: TRBJ2-7
clone size: -

CDR3 DNA: TGTGCCAGCAGTCCTATACAGGGCTATTCACCCCTCCACTTT
CDR3 protein: CASSPIQGYSPLHF
V gene: TRBV6-5
D gene: -
J gene: TRBJ1-6
clone size: -

CDR3 DNA: TGTGCCAGCAGTAGCCCCTCCAATGAGCAGTTCTTC
CDR3 protein: CASSSPSNEQFF
V gene: TRBV2
D gene: -
J gene: TRBJ2-1
clone size: -

CDR3 DNA: TGTGCCAGCAGCTTGGGGAGGGCCGGCCAGCCCCAGCATTTT
CDR3 protein: CASSLGRAGQPQHF
V gene: TRBV5-8
D gene: -
J gene: TRBJ1-5
clone size: -

CDR3 DNA: TGTGCCAGCAGCTCCCGGGACTTACTCTACGAGCAGTACTTC
CDR3 protein: CASSSRDLLYEQYF
V gene: TRBV7-2
D gene: -
J gene: TRBJ2-7
clone size: -

CDR3 DNA: TGTGCCAGCAGTTTAGGTCTTCTTGAGACCCAGTACTTC
CDR3 protein: CASSLGLLETQYF
V gene: TRBV12-3/TRBV12-4
D gene: -
J gene: TRBJ2-5
clone size: -

CDR3 DNA: TGCGCCAGCAGTGATTATCCGGGCCTTTCGGGCCAAGAGACCCAGTACTTC
CDR3 protein: CASSDYPGLSGQETQYF
V gene: TRBV10-1
D gene: -
J gene: TRBJ2-5
clone size: -

CDR3 DNA: TGTGCCAGCAGTTTAACCCACGGACCTTATGGCTACACCTTC
CDR3 protein: CASSLTHGPYGYTF
V gene: TRBV28
D gene: -
J gene: TRBJ1-2
clone size: -

CDR3 DNA: TGTGCCAGCAGCCCAGGTGGGGGAGGACGCGGTGAAGCTTTCTTT
CDR3 protein: CASSPGGGGRGEAFF
V gene: TRBV3-1/TRBV3-2
D gene: -
J gene: TRBJ1-1
clone size: -

CDR3 DNA: TGTGCCATCGGTCCCGGGCAGGGACAGGGGTTTAGTAACTATGGCTACACCTTC
CDR3 protein: CAIGPGQGQGFSNYGYTF
V gene: TRBV10-3
D gene: TRBD1
J gene: TRBJ1-2
clone size: -

CDR3 DNA: TGTGCCAGCAGTTACGGGACCGGGGCCCGGAACACTGAAGCTTTCTTT
CDR3 protein: CASSYGTGARNTEAFF
V gene: TRBV6-6
D gene: -
J gene: TRBJ1-1
clone size: once

CDR3 DNA: TGTGCCAGCAGCCTCAGGGGAAACACTGAAGCTTTCTTT
CDR3 protein: CASSLRGNTEAFF
V gene: TRBV7-3
D gene: -
J gene: TRBJ1-1
clone size: -

CDR3 DNA: TGTGCCAGCAGCACCTACGAGCAGTACTTC
CDR3 protein: CASSTYEQYF
V gene: TRBV9
D gene: -
J gene: TRBJ2-7
clone size: -

CDR3 DNA: TGTGCCAGTAGTATAAACGGACTAGCGGGGGGGCCGTTAACCGGGGAGCTGTTTTTT
CDR3 protein: CASSINGLAGGPLTGELFF
V gene: TRBV19
D gene: TRBD2
J gene: TRBJ2-2
clone size: -

CDR3 DNA: TGTGCCAGCAGTTATGTACAGGGAGGTCCTTACACCGGGGAGCTGTTTTTT
CDR3 protein: CASSYVQGGPYTGELFF
V gene: TRBV2
D gene: -
J gene: TRBJ2-2
clone size: -

CDR3 DNA: TGTGCCAGCTCACTACTACCCGGGACAGGGCACCCAGGGGGCTACACCTTC
CDR3 protein: CASSLLPGTGHPGGYTF
V gene: TRBV18
D gene: TRBD1
J gene: TRBJ1-2
clone size: -

CDR3 DNA: TGTGCCAGCAGCTTCAGGGGAAACACCATATATTTT
CDR3 protein: CASSFRGNTIYF
V gene: TRBV11-2
D gene: -
J gene: TRBJ1-3
clone size: few

CDR3 DNA: TGTGCCAGCAGTCTACCGGGACGGGGGTCGGAAAAACTGTTTTTT
CDR3 protein: CASSLPGRGSEKLFF
V gene: TRBV2
D gene: -
J gene: TRBJ1-4
clone size: -

CDR3 DNA: TGTGCCAGCAGCTTAGGGACCAGCTCCTACAATGAGCAGTTCTTC
CDR3 protein: CASSLGTSSYNEQFF
V gene: TRBV7-9
D gene: -
J gene: TRBJ2-1
clone size: -

CDR3 DNA: TGCGCCAGCAGTGACGCCCGGGCCTACAAAAACATTCAGTACTTC
CDR3 protein: CASSDARAYKNIQYF
V gene: TRBV10-2
D gene: -
J gene: TRBJ2-4
clone size: -

CDR3 DNA: TGCGCCAGCAGCCAAAAACCGGGACTAGCGGGGGTCAAGGGGGAGACCCAGTACTTC
CDR3 protein: CASSQKPGLAGVKGETQYF
V gene: TRBV4-1
D gene: TRBD2
J gene: TRBJ2-5
clone size: -

CDR3 DNA: TGTGCCACCACCCGGACTTTGAACACCGGGGAGCTGTTTTTT
CDR3 protein: CATTRTLNTGELFF
V gene: TRBV14
D gene: -
J gene: TRBJ2-2
clone size: -

CDR3 DNA: TGTGCCAGCAGCGCCGGACTGACAGGGCCCTTGGATACGCAGTATTTT
CDR3 protein: CASSAGLTGPLDTQYF
V gene: TRBV5-4
D gene: TRBD1
J gene: TRBJ2-3
clone size: -

CDR3 DNA: TGTGCCACCGGGCGGGGATCGGACACTGAAGCTTTCTTT
CDR3 protein: CATGRGSDTEAFF
V gene: TRBV2
D gene: -
J gene: TRBJ1-1
clone size: -

CDR3 DNA: TGTGCCAGCAGCTTAGACCTCGCTGCCTATAATTCACCCCTCCACTTT
CDR3 protein: CASSLDLAAYNSPLHF
V gene: TRBV11-2
D gene: -
J gene: TRBJ1-6
clone size: -

CDR3 DNA: TGTGCCAGCAGTGAGATCAGGGAGGCTGGCTACACCTTC
CDR3 protein: CASSEIREAGYTF
V gene: TRBV2
D gene: -
J gene: TRBJ1-2
clone size: -

CDR3 DNA: TGTGCCAGCAGCGTGTCGGATTATAATTCACCCCTCCACTTT
CDR3 protein: CASSVSDYNSPLHF
V gene: TRBV5-8
D gene: -
J gene: TRBJ1-6
clone size: once

CDR3 DNA: TGTGCCAGCAGTTTACAGCGAGAGACCCAGTACTTC
CDR3 protein: CASSLQRETQYF
V gene: TRBV7-2
D gene: -
J gene: TRBJ2-5
clone size: -

CDR3 DNA: TGTGCCAGCAGCAGGCAGGGGCCAGGCACAACCTACGAGCAGTACTTC
CDR3 protein: CASSRQGPGTTYEQYF
V gene: TRBV7-6
D gene: -
J gene: TRBJ2-7
clone size: -

CDR3 DNA: TGCGCCAGCAGCTTGGCCCCTAGCAATCAGCCCCAGCATTTT
CDR3 protein: CASSLAPSNQPQHF
V gene: TRBV5-1
D gene: -
J gene: TRBJ1-5
clone size: -

CDR3 DNA: TGTGCCAGCCGGTCCTATAATTCACCCCTCCACTTT
CDR3 protein: CASRSYNSPLHF
V gene: TRBV27
D gene: -
J gene: TRBJ1-6
clone size: -